Listed below are T cell receptor beta chains from one sample, sequenced in a study of T cells in pancreatic ductal adenocarcinoma. Profiled with immunoSEQ multiplex PCR; TCRdb holds only in-frame clones, not every one. The profile shows 97,000 or so clones, roughly 96% of them singletons. Material for sequencing was PBMCs. The receptor source for this set is a human donor with pancreatic ductal adenocarcinoma. CDR3s include the opening cysteine and the closing phenylalanine or tryptophan. A D gene is named only where the DNA matches it firmly. Only some rows state a clone size, as once, few, many or a class for expanded clones.

TRBJ2-1 - - TRBV18 CASSSPDSAHEQFF TGTGCCAGCTCATCCCCCGACTCCGCTCATGAGCAGTTCTTC
TRBJ2-7 - - TRBV7-8 CASSPHYEQYF TGTGCCAGCAGCCCCCACTACGAGCAGTACTTC
TRBJ1-3 - - TRBV18 CASSEGRSGNTIYF TGTGCCAGCTCCGAGGGCCGCTCTGGAAACACCATATATTTT
TRBJ1-1 - - TRBV19 CASSIRDTRNTEAFF TGTGCCAGTAGTATCCGGGACACCCGGAACACTGAAGCTTTCTTT
TRBJ2-4 - TRBD1 TRBV18 CASSPPGTAENIQYF TGTGCCAGCTCACCCCCCGGGACAGCTGAAAACATTCAGTACTTC
TRBJ2-5 - - TRBV6-5 CASSPPIGFRETQYF TGTGCCAGCAGTCCTCCGATTGGTTTTCGGGAGACCCAGTACTTC
TRBJ2-7 - - TRBV4-2 CASSQEIGGIFYEQYF TGTGCCAGCAGCCAAGAGATAGGCGGGATCTTCTACGAGCAGTACTTC
TRBJ2-7 once TRBD1 TRBV10-3 CAIMAHKTGGRSSYEQYF TGTGCCATCATGGCCCATAAAACAGGGGGAAGGAGCTCCTACGAGCAGTACTTC
TRBJ2-6 - - TRBV18 CASSPSEGSNVLTF TGTGCCAGCTCACCATCGGAGGGCTCCAACGTCCTGACTTTC
TRBJ2-5 - TRBD2 TRBV18 CASSLLGLAGQQETQYF TGTGCCAGCTCACTCCTCGGACTAGCGGGCCAACAAGAGACCCAGTACTTC
TRBJ1-2 - TRBD1 TRBV10-3 CASWTGDGYGYTF TGTGCCAGTTGGACAGGGGACGGCTATGGCTACACCTTC
TRBJ2-7 - - TRBV11-2 CASREIGSSYEQYF TGTGCCAGCAGGGAGATCGGGAGTTCCTACGAGCAGTACTTC
TRBJ1-1 - TRBD1 TRBV28 CASSTDREVRAFF TGTGCCAGCAGCACTGACAGGGAAGTTAGAGCTTTCTTT
TRBJ2-7 - - TRBV11-3 CASSLNREGEQYF TGTGCCAGCAGCTTAAACAGGGAGGGGGAGCAGTACTTC
TRBJ2-4 - TRBD1 TRBV28 CASTDRGLDKNIQYF TGTGCCAGCACTGACAGGGGTCTTGACAAAAACATTCAGTACTTC
TRBJ2-1 - TRBD2 TRBV7-8 CASKGLAGEGYNEQFF TGTGCCAGCAAAGGACTAGCGGGAGAGGGATACAATGAGCAGTTCTTC
TRBJ2-2 - - TRBV7-9 CASSYSSTGELFF TGTGCCAGCAGCTACTCAAGTACCGGGGAGCTGTTTTTT
TRBJ2-6 - TRBD1 TRBV27 CASSSRMGTGTPGANVLTF TGTGCCAGCAGCTCGAGGATGGGGACAGGGACCCCTGGGGCCAACGTCCTGACTTTC
TRBJ2-3 - - TRBV2 CASSALVSYPDTQYF TGTGCCAGCAGTGCCCTAGTGTCCTACCCAGATACGCAGTATTTT
TRBJ1-3 once - TRBV30 CACTGSGNTIYF TGTGCCTGTACAGGTTCAGGAAACACCATATATTTT
TRBJ1-3 - - TRBV7-2 CASSLDTGNTIYF TGTGCCAGCAGCTTAGACACTGGAAACACCATATATTTT
TRBJ2-4 - - TRBV18 CASSPNRVEAKNIQYF TGTGCCAGCTCGCCTAACAGGGTCGAGGCCAAAAACATTCAGTACTTC
TRBJ2-7 - TRBD2 TRBV10-3 CAISEGLAGTYEQYF TGTGCCATCAGTGAGGGACTAGCGGGAACCTACGAGCAGTACTTC
TRBJ2-3 - - TRBV9 CASSPGGTDTQYF TGTGCCAGCAGCCCGGGAGGCACAGATACGCAGTATTTT
TRBJ2-5 - - TRBV20-1 CSATPGLQYF TGCAGTGCTACTCCGGGACTCCAGTACTTC
TRBJ2-5 - TRBD2 TRBV30 CAWTGGGPGETQYF TGTGCCTGGACTGGGGGAGGGCCGGGAGAGACCCAGTACTTC